This TCR beta chain was recorded in a study of TIL therapy for anti-PD-1-resistant metastatic lung cancer. Trimming pared 5 bases from V and 0 bases from J, leaving 22 bases between. The germline V gene has CDR1 MDHEN and CDR2 SYDVKM. The length of the CDR3 is 19 residues. Concerning this clone itself: Its antigen is unidentified.

Time point noted: pre-treatment sample, taken before nivolumab and TIL therapy. Most excised metastases sampled were pleural nodules or supraclavicular lymph nodes. Tumor harvest preceded PD-1/PD-L1 blockade, followed by nivolumab treatment. Findings of the study overall: Patients were highly selected, enriched for treatment-naive, never-smoker and oncogene-addicted cases.

The libraries were made with immunoSEQ v3. Clones were read by immunoSEQ multiplex PCR, and TCRdb kept only the in-frame ones, dropping some. The sample consists of around 100,000 clones, roughly 65% of them appearing once. Sequencing used tumor tissue, obtained at baseline. The TCR was taken from a person between 25 and 80 years old with non-small cell lung cancer. This chain uses TRBV28 with TRBJ1-4; D remains ambiguous. The DNA of the CDR3 is TGTGCCAGCAGTCCTAATAGGCTTTCCATGGCTCCAACTAATGAAAAACTGTTTTTT. Its protein is CASSPNRLSMAPTNEKLFF.